A selection of T cell receptor beta chains follows, all from one sample in a study of blood T cell repertoires in COVID-19. Libraries were prepared by immunoSEQ multiplex PCR; TCRdb keeps only in-frame clonotypes and omits some of them. This repertoire shows some 300,000 clones, roughly 89% found once; its top ten account for almost 9.5%. What was sequenced was PBMCs or T cells enriched from blood (not recorded which). These receptors originate from a woman in her twenties or thirties who had recovered from COVID-19. Each CDR3 is given with its conserved first and last residue. The D gene is left open where the match is weak. Part of the rows lack a size; the others show once, few, many or a class for expanded clones.

CDR3 length,J gene,clone size,V gene,D gene,CDR3 DNA,CDR3 protein
15,TRBJ1-3,few,TRBV7-2,TRBD1,TGTGCCAGCAGCCCACGACAGGGACTGGGAAACACCATATATTTT,CASSPRQGLGNTIYF
15,TRBJ1-5,.,TRBV18,.,TGTGCCAGCTCACAAGAGAGGGTCCGCAATCAGCCCCAGCATTTT,CASSQERVRNQPQHF
14,TRBJ2-2,.,TRBV15,.,TGTGCCACCAGCAGAGCAGGGGACACCGGGGAGCTGTTTTTT,CATSRAGDTGELFF
15,TRBJ2-2,.,TRBV18,.,TGTGCCAGCTCACCATTAGCCTCGGACACCGGGGAGCTGTTTTTT,CASSPLASDTGELFF
13,TRBJ1-1,.,TRBV29-1,TRBD1,TGCAGCGTGTGTACAGGGGTTGAGACTGAAGCTTTCTTT,CSVCTGVETEAFF
18,TRBJ2-5,.,TRBV11-2,.,TGTGCCAGCAGCTTAGGAGCCCTTTTCGCAGCGTACCAAGAGACCCAGTACTTC,CASSLGALFAAYQETQYF
14,TRBJ2-1,.,TRBV10-3,TRBD1,TGTGCCATCAGTCAGGGGGCCGCCTACAATGAGCAGTTCTTC,CAISQGAAYNEQFF
15,TRBJ2-3,.,TRBV7-6,TRBD2,TGTGCCAGCAGCTCCCGGGGGGGCGACACAGATACGCAGTATTTT,CASSSRGGDTDTQYF
14,TRBJ1-2,.,TRBV2,TRBD1,TGTGCCAGCAGGGTGGGACAGGGAAGGGGCGGCTACACCTTC,CASRVGQGRGGYTF
15,TRBJ2-1,.,TRBV9,TRBD1,TGTGCCAGCAGCGTAGTACAGGGGGCCTACAATGAGCAGTTCTTC,CASSVVQGAYNEQFF
16,TRBJ1-2,.,TRBV5-1,TRBD1,TGCGCCAGCAGCATGGGCCGGGACAGGGCTAACTATGGCTACACCTTC,CASSMGRDRANYGYTF
10,TRBJ1-2,.,TRBV29-1,.,TGCAGCGCCGGGGGACTAATAAACACCTTC,CSAGGLINTF
14,TRBJ1-6,few,TRBV5-5,TRBD1,TGTGCCAGCAGCTTGGGACAGGGTCCGACACCCCTCCACTTT,CASSLGQGPTPLHF
18,TRBJ1-5,.,TRBV27,.,TGTGCCAGCAGTAGCCGCTGGGGCGGATACCATAGCAATCAGCCCCAGCATTTT,CASSSRWGGYHSNQPQHF
13,TRBJ1-2,.,TRBV7-9,.,TGTGCCAGCAGCCCGGCAGGGCACTATGGCTACACCTTC,CASSPAGHYGYTF
16,TRBJ1-5,.,TRBV3-1/TRBV3-2,.,TGTGCCAGCAGCCAAGGTGGAGGTCTCAGCAATCAGCCCCAGCATTTT,CASSQGGGLSNQPQHF
21,TRBJ2-1,.,TRBV4-1,TRBD2,TGCGCCAGCAGCCAAACCCGTGGGGGGGACCCCTGGATGATTTCCTACAATGAGCAGTTCTTC,CASSQTRGGDPWMISYNEQFF
12,TRBJ2-3,once,TRBV20-1,.,TGCAGTGCTAGTATCGGTGGTAAAACGCAGTATTTT,CSASIGGKTQYF
16,TRBJ2-1,.,TRBV5-1,.,TGCGCCAGCAGCATGATCCCCGGGACACCAATGGGGGAGCAGTTCTTC,CASSMIPGTPMGEQFF
14,TRBJ1-4,.,TRBV19,.,TGTGCCAGTAGTGGCGGGGGCTCGGGTGAAAAACTGTTTTTT,CASSGGGSGEKLFF
18,TRBJ2-1,.,TRBV7-9,TRBD2,TGTGCCAGCAGCTTAGCGTACGGGACTAGCGGGAGCAATAATGAGCAGTTCTTC,CASSLAYGTSGSNNEQFF
14,TRBJ2-3,once,TRBV2,TRBD2,TGTGCCAGCAGTGCGGGACTAGAGACAGATACGCAGTATTTT,CASSAGLETDTQYF
15,TRBJ2-4,.,TRBV19,.,TGTGCCAGTAGTATACAATATTCGGGTGAAAACATTCAGTACTTC,CASSIQYSGENIQYF
14,TRBJ2-7,.,TRBV19,TRBD2,TGTGCCAGTAGTATTACGAGCGGGACCGTCGAGCAGTACTTC,CASSITSGTVEQYF
14,TRBJ1-6,.,TRBV9,TRBD1,TGTGCCAGCGGCAGACAGGGTTTAGGTTCACCCCTCCACTTT,CASGRQGLGSPLHF
14,TRBJ1-2,.,TRBV2,.,TGTGCCAGCCGGGGGGCTGGCAGGGGTCGTGGCTACACCTTC,CASRGAGRGRGYTF
13,TRBJ2-1,.,TRBV6-5,.,TGTGCCAGCAGTTCGGCCGGGGAAGATGAGCAGTTCTTC,CASSSAGEDEQFF
13,TRBJ1-2,.,TRBV6-5,TRBD1,TGTGCCAGCAGGGGCGACAGGGGGTTAACTGGCACCTTC,CASRGDRGLTGTF
15,TRBJ2-7,.,TRBV5-1,TRBD1,TGCGCCAGCAGCTTGCAGGGGACAGGGGGATACGAGCAGTACTTC,CASSLQGTGGYEQYF
15,TRBJ2-7,.,TRBV7-3,TRBD2,TGTGCCAGCAGCTTGGTTCCGAGCGGGGCCTACGAGCAGTACTTC,CASSLVPSGAYEQYF
14,TRBJ1-5,.,TRBV6-5,.,TGTGCCAGCAGAATAGGCAGGGACAATCAGCCCCAGCATTTT,CASRIGRDNQPQHF
14,TRBJ1-2,.,TRBV3-1/TRBV3-2,TRBD1,TGTGCCAGCAGCCAACAGGACAGGGACGATGGCTACACCTTC,CASSQQDRDDGYTF
14,TRBJ2-7,.,TRBV27,TRBD1,TGTGCCTCCCCCCCGGGGACAGGGTCCTACGAGCAGTACTTC,CASPPGTGSYEQYF
12,TRBJ1-1,.,TRBV6-5,.,TGTGCCAGCAGACGGGAGGGGACTGAAGCTTTCTTT,CASRREGTEAFF
14,TRBJ1-6,.,TRBV2,.,TGTGCCAGCAGTGGACAGGCCAGCAATTCACCCCTCCACTTT,CASSGQASNSPLHF
14,TRBJ2-1,few,TRBV6-1,TRBD1,TGTGCCAGCAGTGAAGTTGGGACAGGACTTGAGCAGTTCTTC,CASSEVGTGLEQFF
15,TRBJ1-1,.,TRBV4-2,.,TGTGCCAGCAGCCAAGAGCTAGGGGCGAACACTGAAGCTTTCTTT,CASSQELGANTEAFF
15,TRBJ2-5,.,TRBV27,.,TGTGCCAGCAGCCATTCGGGAGACCGAGTAGGGACCCAGTACTTC,CASSHSGDRVGTQYF
14,TRBJ2-2,.,TRBV6-5,TRBD1,TGTGCCAGCAAGAGGGGGCGGCAAACCGGGGAGCTGTTTTTT,CASKRGRQTGELFF
15,TRBJ1-2,.,TRBV19,TRBD1,TGTGCCAGTAGTACCCCGGGACAGGGGTACTATGGCTACACCTTC,CASSTPGQGYYGYTF
14,TRBJ1-4,.,TRBV6-5,.,TGTGCCAGCAGTCAGGTGGTAGCTAATGAAAAACTGTTTTTT,CASSQVVANEKLFF
14,TRBJ2-7,.,TRBV19,TRBD1,TGTGCCAGTAGTGTCCGGGACAGTGTGGGCGAGCAGTACTTC,CASSVRDSVGEQYF
16,TRBJ2-2,.,TRBV28,TRBD2,TGTGCCAGCAGTTTAGGGGCTAGCGGGAACACCGGGGAGCTGTTTTTT,CASSLGASGNTGELFF
17,TRBJ2-1,.,TRBV27,TRBD2,TGTGCCAGCAGTTTTTCTGTCCCGGGACTAGCGAGGAATGAGCAGTTCTTC,CASSFSVPGLARNEQFF
16,TRBJ1-5,.,TRBV5-8,TRBD1,TGTGCCAGCAGCTTGCATCTGGGTGGACAGGATCAGCCCCAGCATTTT,CASSLHLGGQDQPQHF
16,TRBJ1-2,.,TRBV5-1,.,TGCGCCAGCAGCACGGAAGCAGGGTGGGATAACTATGGCTACACCTTC,CASSTEAGWDNYGYTF
15,TRBJ2-1,few,TRBV4-1,TRBD2,TGCGCCAGCGGACCGCTAGCGGGAGGTTACAATGAGCAGTTCTTC,CASGPLAGGYNEQFF
15,TRBJ2-7,.,TRBV5-5,TRBD2,TGTGCCAGCAGCTTCACGCTAGCGGGGTCCTACGAGCAGTACTTC,CASSFTLAGSYEQYF
15,TRBJ1-5,.,TRBV9,.,TGTGCCAGCAGCCTAACGGGATCGGGCAATCAGCCCCAGCATTTT,CASSLTGSGNQPQHF
16,TRBJ2-1,once,TRBV19,.,TGTGCCAGTAGTATATCCGAGCGGTCTGTTATGGATGAGCAGTTCTTC,CASSISERSVMDEQFF
15,TRBJ2-7,.,TRBV18,TRBD2,TGTGCCAGCTCACCATTCGGACTAGCGGGTTACGAGCAGTACTTC,CASSPFGLAGYEQYF
16,TRBJ1-6,.,TRBV4-1,TRBD1,TGCGCCAGCAGCCAAGATGGGGCAGGGGGGAGTTCACCCCTCCACTTT,CASSQDGAGGSSPLHF
13,TRBJ2-1,.,TRBV27,.,TGTGCCAGCACCGACTGGTCCTACAATGAGCAGTTCTTC,CASTDWSYNEQFF